This T cell receptor (beta chain) was documented in a study of cytomegalovirus exposure and HLA in healthy donors. Background on the study: Unique TCRs from HLA-typed donors, around 79 million of them, were held in an early data release.

V lost 7 bases and J lost 2, with 4 bases in between. Germline CDR1 is SGHRS and CDR2 is YFSETQ. CDR3 size: 10 residues. The study ran its PCR with 60 Vbeta and 13 Jbeta primers. Using immunoSEQ multiplex PCR, the repertoire was profiled, and TCRdb retains in-frame clones only, with some absent. This repertoire includes 50,000 to 75,000 clones. For this clone: Antigen: not known.

Study-wide findings and caveats: A missense variant in DCLRE1C was later tied to TCR beta V- and J-gene trimming. Later on, an analysis found that several of the most significant clusters appeared to be linked to common viral pathogens, which included parvovirus B19. Sequencing likely caused a cluster of highly shared sequence variants.

V is TRBV5-1 and J is TRBJ2-7; the D is unclear. This sequence was found in a woman younger than 30 in good health and CMV-seronegative. Input material: PBMCs. The CDR3 is CASRAYEQYF. For the CDR3, the DNA is TGCGCCAGCCGTGCCTACGAGCAGTACTTC.